The sequence of this T cell receptor beta chain was determined in a study of T-cell memory formation after mild COVID-19. TCRdb reprocessed the 5' RACE reads with MiXCR, giving one entry per CDR3 protein. This table holds approximately 240,000 distinct CDR3 sequences, about 16% found once. This clonotype was counted only a few times. Germline trimming cut 2 bases from V and 8 bases from J; bases unmatched to any gene: 8. The V gene's germline CDR1 is SQVTM and CDR2 ANQGSEA. The CDR3 sequence is 14 residues long. The chain links TRBV29-1 to TRBJ2-1, with 8 bases aligning to TRBD1. The TCR was taken from a man aged 18 to 29 who had mild COVID-19 (a few samples of this study predate the infection). Cell type and time point are not known. The sequenced material came from PBMCs or a T cell subset sorted from them (not recorded which). CDR3 protein: CSVELQGAKYEQFF. The CDR3 DNA is TGCAGCGTTGAACTCCAGGGGGCAAAATATGAGCAGTTCTTC.